These 27 T cell receptor beta chains were all obtained from the same sample, sequenced in a study of blood T cell repertoires in COVID-19. The protocol was immunoSEQ multiplex PCR, while the TCRdb copy is restricted to in-frame clones and leaves out a portion. This table has around 300,000 clones, around 83% appearing once. The sample consisted of peripheral blood. These receptors all come from a man aged 25 to 40 with active or convalescent COVID-19.

The V call is TRBV5-1, the J call TRBJ2-1; 15 positions match TRBD2. The germline gives CDR1 SGHRS, CDR2 YFSETQ. V shed 3 bases and J 9 bases; nucleotides not matched to a gene: 1. The CDR3 length is 14 residues. CDR3 sequence (DNA): TGCGCCAGCAGCTGGACTAGCGGGAGGGGTGAGCAGTTCTTC. It specifies CASSWTSGRGEQFF.

V and J are TRBV11-3 and TRBJ1-2, with 8 nucleotides matching TRBD1. Germline CDR1 reads SGHNT; CDR2 reads YENEEA. The CDR3 sequence is 13 residues long. J gave up 7 bases and V 0 bases, and 1 base lay outside the gene matches. CDR3 DNA: TGTGCCAGCAGCTTAGAGGACAGGGTTGGCTACACCTTC. Its translation: CASSLEDRVGYTF.

This clone was seen a single time. V gene TRBV14 combines with J gene TRBJ1-4; D is possibly TRBD1 (5 bases). V dropped 4 bases and J dropped 3 bases, with 18 bases sitting between them. Germline values: CDR1 SGHDN, CDR2 FVKESK. The CDR3 loop spans 17 amino acids. CDR3 sequence (DNA): TGTGCCAGCAGCCGCCTTGGGGGGGGGACGTCTAATGAAAAACTGTTTTTT. Its translation: CASSRLGGGTSNEKLFF. Full variable domain (missing parts from reference TRBV14 and TRBJ1-4): EAGVTQFPSHSVIEKGQTVTLRCDPISGHDNLYWYRRVMGKEIKFLLHFVKESKQDESGMPNNRFLAERTGGTYSTLKVQPAELEDSGVYFCASSRLGGGTSNEKLFFGSGTQLSVL.

The chain carries TRBV7-9 and TRBJ1-1, with D possibly TRBD1 on 5 matching bases. This CDR3 has 15 amino acids. Between the trimmed V and J ends, which lost 6 bases and 0 bases, there was a span of 14 bases. CDR1 SEHNR and CDR2 FQNEAQ come from the germline V gene (reference sequence). CDR3 amino acids: CASRGGSWMNTEAFF. The CDR3 DNA sequence: TGTGCCAGCAGGGGGGGGTCATGGATGAACACTGAAGCTTTCTTT.

In its sample, this clone was seen a few times. The V gene is TRBV4-1, the J gene TRBJ2-2, with a tentative D call TRBD1 (5 bases). CDR1 is MGHRA, CDR2 YSYEKL, per germline. V lost 1 base and J lost 2, with 11 bases in between. This CDR3 has 16 residues. The CDR3 DNA sequence: TGCGCCAGCAGCCAAGTGCTGACAGCAAACACCGGGGAGCTGTTTTTT. Protein: CASSQVLTANTGELFF.

The chain carries TRBV5-6 and TRBJ2-7, with D perhaps matching TRBD1 (6 bases). Trimming cost V 1 base and J 1 base, with 15 bases left between them. CDR3 length: 16 residues. Germline CDR1 is SGHDT and CDR2 is YYEEEE. The CDR3 spells CASSLLEGGQSYEQYF. The CDR3, as DNA: TGTGCCAGCAGCTTGTTGGAAGGGGGTCAATCCTACGAGCAGTACTTC. The full variable domain, in which reference TRBV5-6 and TRBJ2-7 provide the parts outside the CDR3, is DAGVTQSPTHLIKTRGQQVTLRCSPKSGHDTVSWYQQALGQGPQFIFQYYEEEERQRGNFPDRFSGHQFPNYSSELNVNALLLGDSALYLCASSLLEGGQSYEQYFGPGTRLTVT.

In regard to this clone: Germline and junction disagree at one end, which may indicate a read error. The chain couples TRBV7-8 to TRBJ2-3; TRBD2 matches 8 bases. The CDR3 has 15 amino acids. CDR1 and CDR2 (germline): SGHVS, FQNEAQ. The CDR3, as DNA: TGTGCCAGCAGCTTACTTAGGACTAGCAGAGATACGCAGTATTTT. This sequence encodes CASSLLRTSRDTQYF.

The rearrangement joins TRBV15 to TRBJ2-5; TRBD1 matches 8 bases. The CDR3 consists of 15 residues. V gave up 5 bases and J gave up 5 bases; unmatched junction bases: 10. Germline CDR1 is LNHNV and CDR2 is YYDKDF (reference sequence). The CDR3 DNA is TGTGCCACCAGCCCCCGGACAGGGCCGGGGGAGACCCAGTACTTC. This sequence encodes CATSPRTGPGETQYF.

The rearrangement joins TRBV9 to TRBJ1-3; TRBD1 aligns across 7 bases. Germline CDR1 is SGDLS and CDR2 is YYNGEE. The junction had 5 bases not matched to a gene; V was cut back by 0 bases and J by 5 bases. This CDR3 comprises 15 residues. This CDR3 is CASSVGQGGRNTIYF. The CDR3 bases are TGTGCCAGCAGCGTAGGACAGGGTGGAAGAAACACCATATATTTT.

V gene TRBV7-9 combines with J gene TRBJ2-3; D is unresolved. This CDR3 contains 11 residues. The V gene's germline CDR1 is SEHNR and CDR2 FQNEAQ (reference sequence). V was trimmed by 5 bases and J by 4 bases, leaving 4 bases between them. The CDR3 DNA is TGTGCCAGCAGCATATCAGATACGCAGTATTTT. Protein: CASSISDTQYF.

This rearrangement joins TRBV10-3 to TRBJ1-4; weak D call: TRBD1 (6 bases). Trimming left V 11 bases short and J 4 bases short, with 11 bases between. This CDR3 is 12 amino acids long. The germline V gene has CDR1 ENHRY and CDR2 SYGVKD. CDR3 sequence (DNA): TGTGCCTCGGGACACGTTAATGAAAAACTGTTTTTT. It codes for CASGHVNEKLFF.

V usage is TRBV3-1 (or the pseudogene TRBV3-2) and J usage is TRBJ1-2; D not certain. Germline-derived CDR1 and CDR2 are LGHDT and YNNKEL (reference sequence). V lost 0 bases and J 4 bases, leaving 12 bases between the germline ends. There are 15 residues in the CDR3. The CDR3 DNA follows: TGTGCCAGCAGCCAAGAAGTTGGGCTTTTCTATGGCTACACCTTC. Protein: CASSQEVGLFYGYTF.

This clone was recorded only once. The J gene is TRBJ1-6, the V gene TRBV19; the D is unclear. The CDR3 loop spans 13 amino acids. Per germline, CDR1 LNHDA and CDR2 SQIVND (reference sequence). V gave up 6 bases and J gave up 7 bases, with 10 bases separating them. The CDR3 protein is CASRRAENSPLHF. Written as DNA, the CDR3 is TGTGCCAGTAGGAGGGCCGAGAATTCACCCCTCCACTTT.

This chain's CDR3 is CASSSSFNTEAFF. The CDR3 coding sequence is TGTGCCAGCAGTTCATCATTTAACACTGAAGCTTTCTTT. This chain connects TRBV6-6 to TRBJ1-1; unclear D gene. This CDR3 is 13 amino acids long. Trimming shortened V by 4 bases and J by 2 bases, and 8 bases separated the two germline ends. Germline values: CDR1 MNHNY, CDR2 SVGAGI (reference sequence).

At least ten counts were recorded for this clone. Distinct nucleotide sequences in the sample also encode this CDR3. The rearrangement uses TRBV19 and TRBJ2-7; D possibly corresponds to TRBD1 (5 bases). Germline V gene data show CDR1 as LNHDA and CDR2 as SQIVND (reference sequence). V dropped 5 bases and J dropped 7 bases, with 9 bases sitting between them. The CDR3 length is 11 residues. The CDR3: CASSQGSEQYF. The CDR3 DNA follows: TGTGCCAGTAGTCAGGGTTCTGAGCAGTACTTC. The variable domain in full, with the rest retrieved from reference TRBV19 and TRBJ2-7, is DGGITQSPKYLFRKEGQNVTLSCEQNLNHDAMYWYRQDPGQGLRLIYYSQIVNDFQKGDIAEGYSVSREKKESFPLTVTSAQKNPTAFYLCASSQGSEQYFGPGTRLTVT.

This clone has just one count. The V and J genes are TRBV7-8 and TRBJ2-7; the D gene is possibly TRBD2 (7 bases). Germline V gene sequence: CDR1 SGHVS, CDR2 FQNEAQ. The germline V and J ends were trimmed by 4 bases and 2 bases, with 12 bases remaining between them. The CDR3 sequence is 14 residues long. CDR3 residues: CASSSTGGPYEQYF. CDR3 bases: TGTGCCAGCAGCTCCACCGGGGGGCCCTACGAGCAGTACTTC. The full variable domain, with the rest looked up from reference TRBV7-8 and TRBJ2-7, is GAGVSQSPRYKVAKRGQDVALRCDPISGHVSLFWYQQALGQGPEFLTYFQNEAQLDKSGLPSDRFFAERPEGSVSTLKIQRTQQEDSAVYLCASSSTGGPYEQYFGPGTRLTVT.

V gene TRBV9 combines with J gene TRBJ1-1, with TRBD1 matching over 7 bases. Germline-derived CDR1 and CDR2 are SGDLS and YYNGEE. The CDR3 loop spans 15 amino acids. Germline trimming cut 2 bases from V and 2 bases from J; bases unmatched to any gene: 6. The DNA of the CDR3 is TGTGCCAGCAGCGTCGGAGGGGGCCTAAACACTGAAGCTTTCTTT. Protein sequence: CASSVGGGLNTEAFF.

This chain connects TRBV11-2 to TRBJ1-3, with 7 positions matching TRBD1. The CDR3 consists of 15 residues. Germline assignment: CDR1 SGHAT and CDR2 FQNNGV. V was clipped by 4 bases and J by 4 bases; unmatched bases: 7. The CDR3 DNA is TGTGCCAGCAGCTCCACAGGGGCCGCGGGAAACACCATATATTTT. As protein: CASSSTGAAGNTIYF.

V and J are TRBV27 and TRBJ2-5; weak D call: TRBD2 (6 bases). Germline V gene data show CDR1 as MNHEY and CDR2 as SMNVEV (reference sequence). Trimming left V 6 bases short and J 4 bases short, with 15 bases between. There are 14 residues in the CDR3. The CDR3 protein is CASRRLETSETQYF. Written as DNA, the CDR3 is TGTGCCAGCAGAAGACTAGAAACTTCAGAGACCCAGTACTTC.

The genes are TRBV27 and TRBJ2-7, with TRBD1 matching 8 bases. Germline V gives CDR1 MNHEY, CDR2 SMNVEV (reference sequence). The junction had 3 bases not matched to a gene; V was cut back by 6 bases and J by 2 bases. The CDR3 runs to 13 residues. CDR3 sequence: CASSLTGAYEQYF. The CDR3 DNA reads as TGTGCCAGCAGCCTGACAGGGGCCTACGAGCAGTACTTC.

This clone was detected once. The CDR3 reads CASSPNRGRETQYF. For the CDR3, the DNA is TGCGCCAGCAGCCCCAACAGGGGACGCGAGACCCAGTACTTC. This chain uses TRBV5-1 with TRBJ2-5; TRBD1 aligns across 7 bases. Germline V CDR1 and CDR2: SGHRS, YFSETQ. With 4 bases clipped from V and 5 bases from J, the junction kept 8 bases outside the gene matches. The CDR3 totals 14 residues.

This clone occurred a few times. The rearrangement joins TRBV5-4 to TRBJ1-1; no definite D call. CDR1 is SGHNT, CDR2 YYREEE, per germline (reference sequence). The CDR3 consists of 14 residues. Trimming took 2 bases from V and 0 from J, leaving 8 bases between them. CDR3 in DNA: TGTGCCAGCAGCTTCGAGTTGATGAACACTGAAGCTTTCTTT. Translation: CASSFELMNTEAFF.

J is TRBJ2-7 and V is TRBV7-2; 9 bases line up with TRBD2. V was pared by 1 base and J by 1 base, with 5 bases of the junction left unmatched. Germline assignment: CDR1 SGHTA and CDR2 FQGNSA. The CDR3 runs to 16 residues. The CDR3 DNA follows: TGTGCCAGCAGCTTAGGCGGGGGGGCCGGGTCCTACGAGCAGTACTTC. Amino acids: CASSLGGGAGSYEQYF.

The chain couples TRBV7-3 to TRBJ1-6; D remains ambiguous. Trimming removed 5 bases at V and 9 bases at J, with 11 bases between. The CDR3 extends over 13 amino acids. CDR1 and CDR2 (germline): SGHTA, FQGTGA. The CDR3 here is CASSPGTSSPLHF. DNA of the CDR3: TGTGCCAGCAGCCCGGGAACTTCTTCACCCCTCCACTTT.

The chain couples TRBV3-1 (or the pseudogene TRBV3-2) to TRBJ1-5; D is possibly TRBD1 (6 bases). The CDR3 has 15 residues. Germline loops: CDR1 LGHDT, CDR2 YNNKEL (reference sequence). The V and J ends lost 4 bases and 3 bases respectively, with 13 bases between them. CDR3 coding DNA: TGTGCCAGCAGCCGGGCCACAGGGAACAATCAGCCCCAGCATTTT. Translation: CASSRATGNNQPQHF.

CDR3 protein: CASSPNNYEQYF. For the CDR3, the DNA is TGTGCCAGCAGCCCCAACAACTACGAGCAGTACTTC. The rearrangement uses TRBV3-1 (or the pseudogene TRBV3-2) and TRBJ2-7; D gene unclear. This CDR3 contains 12 residues. V was trimmed by 4 bases and J by 3 bases, leaving 7 bases between them. Per the germline V gene, CDR1 is LGHDT and CDR2 is YNNKEL (reference sequence).

The chain links TRBV6-5 to TRBJ1-6; D not resolved. Trimming shortened V by 4 bases and J by 10 bases, and 14 bases separated the two germline ends. Germline CDR1 MNHEY, CDR2 SVGAGI. The CDR3 runs to 14 residues. The CDR3 protein is CASSWTLTASPLHF. The DNA of the CDR3 is TGTGCCAGCAGTTGGACTCTGACGGCATCACCCCTCCACTTT.